What follows are 8 T cell receptor beta chains derived from one specimen sequenced in a study of spatial heterogeneity in lung cancer. As for time point: sample taken at primary tumor resection. Whole RNA obtained from tumor, nontumor lung or frozen PBMC underwent sequencing without sorting. MiXCR, run by TCRdb on the 5' RACE reads, gives a single entry per CDR3 protein. Among about 23,000 distinct CDR3 sequences listed, 3% to 3.5% were seen once. This sample comprised PBMCs, obtained at surgery. Receptors originate from a female donor with early-stage non-small cell lung cancer.

This clonotype was recorded at least ten times. The chain employs TRBV12-3 or TRBV12-4 and TRBJ2-5; D remains unclear. The V gene lost 6 bases and the J gene lost 1 base, with 12 bases spanning the gap. This CDR3 has 14 residues. CDR3 protein: CASRTTVRQETQYF. The DNA of the CDR3 is TGTGCCAGCAGGACAACGGTGCGCCAAGAGACCCAGTACTTC.

This clonotype was found many times. V usage is TRBV19 and J usage is TRBJ2-2; unclear D gene. V lost 3 bases and J lost 0, with 11 bases in between. CDR3 length equals 16 residues. CDR1 is LNHDA, CDR2 SQIVND, per germline (reference sequence). CDR3 sequence: CASSIRQAPNTGELFF. The CDR3 DNA reads TGTGCCAGTAGTATCAGGCAGGCACCGAACACCGGGGAGCTGTTTTTT.

This clonotype was counted many times. The chain is built from TRBV24-1 and TRBJ2-5; no clear D gene. V lost 2 bases, J lost 3 bases, and 3 bases lay in between. This CDR3 is built from 12 residues. From germline, CDR1 is KGHDR and CDR2 SFDVKD. CDR3 amino acids: CATSDSEETQYF. CDR3 DNA: TGTGCCACCAGTGATTCGGAAGAGACCCAGTACTTC.

This clonotype was seen ten or more times. This chain links TRBV20-1 with TRBJ2-7, with 7 bases that match TRBD1. CDR1 and CDR2 (germline): DFQATT, SNEGSKA (reference sequence). The CDR3 is 13 amino acids. J was trimmed by 4 bases and V by 3 bases; bases with no gene match: 6. CDR3 in amino acids: CSARDRLIYEQYF. The CDR3 region has the DNA TGCAGTGCTAGGGACAGGTTGATTTACGAGCAGTACTTC.

This clonotype was recorded at least ten times. For the CDR3, the DNA is TGTGCCAGCAGCACCGACACAAACACCTACGAGCAGTACTTC. Translation: CASSTDTNTYEQYF. The chain employs TRBV7-9 and TRBJ2-7; no definite D call. The V gene lost 5 bases and the J gene lost 2 bases, with 13 bases spanning the gap. The germline V gene has CDR1 SEHNR and CDR2 FQNEAQ (reference sequence). The CDR3 loop spans 14 amino acids.

This clonotype was seen at least ten times. J is TRBJ1-2 and V is TRBV2; the D gene is possibly TRBD1 (5 bases). Per germline, CDR1 SNHLY and CDR2 FYNNEI. The V end was cut by 6 bases, the J end by 3 bases, with 17 bases between. CDR3 length: 15 amino acids. The chain's CDR3 is CASRTSPGADYGYTF. Here the CDR3 DNA reads TGTGCCAGCAGAACCTCGCCCGGGGCGGACTATGGCTACACCTTC.

The rearrangement links TRBV27 to TRBJ2-5; 10 nucleotides agree with TRBD2. CDR3 length: 17 residues. Germline lookup yields CDR1 MNHEY and CDR2 SMNVEV (reference sequence). V was clipped by 2 bases and J by 2 bases; unmatched bases: 8. CDR3 region: CASSLIAGGLGQETQYF. In DNA form, the CDR3 reads TGTGCCAGCAGTTTAATAGCGGGAGGATTAGGACAAGAGACCCAGTACTTC.

The rearrangement uses TRBV7-2 and TRBJ2-1; D unresolved. This CDR3 contains 14 residues. Germline assignment: CDR1 SGHTA and CDR2 FQGNSA. Trimming stripped 5 bases from V and 6 bases from J, with 14 bases between. CDR3 sequence (DNA): TGTGCCAGCAGCCCTGGTGGGTCAATCAATGAGCAGTTCTTC. Translation: CASSPGGSINEQFF.